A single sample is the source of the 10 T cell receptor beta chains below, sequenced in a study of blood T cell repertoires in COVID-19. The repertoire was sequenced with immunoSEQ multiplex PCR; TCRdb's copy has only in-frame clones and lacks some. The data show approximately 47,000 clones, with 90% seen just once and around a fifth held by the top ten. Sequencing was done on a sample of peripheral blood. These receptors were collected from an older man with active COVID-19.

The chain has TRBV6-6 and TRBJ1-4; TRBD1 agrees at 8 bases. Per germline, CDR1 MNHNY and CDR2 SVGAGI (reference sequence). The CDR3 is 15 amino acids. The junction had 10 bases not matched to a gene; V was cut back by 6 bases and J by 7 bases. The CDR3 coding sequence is TGTGCCAGCAGCTACGGACAGGGATTTACTGAAAAACTGTTTTTT. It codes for CASSYGQGFTEKLFF.

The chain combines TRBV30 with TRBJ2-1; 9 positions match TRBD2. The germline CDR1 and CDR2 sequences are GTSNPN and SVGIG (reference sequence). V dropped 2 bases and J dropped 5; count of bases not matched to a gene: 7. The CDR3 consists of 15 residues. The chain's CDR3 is CAWSQTSGPNNEQFF. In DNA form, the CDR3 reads TGTGCCTGGAGTCAGACTAGCGGACCGAACAATGAGCAGTTCTTC.

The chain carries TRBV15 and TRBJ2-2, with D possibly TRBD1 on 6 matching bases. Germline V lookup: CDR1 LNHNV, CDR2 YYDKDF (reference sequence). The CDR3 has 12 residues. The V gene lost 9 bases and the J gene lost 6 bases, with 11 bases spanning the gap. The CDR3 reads CATRQGPGELFF. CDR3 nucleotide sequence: TGTGCCACTCGGCAGGGGCCCGGGGAGCTGTTTTTT.

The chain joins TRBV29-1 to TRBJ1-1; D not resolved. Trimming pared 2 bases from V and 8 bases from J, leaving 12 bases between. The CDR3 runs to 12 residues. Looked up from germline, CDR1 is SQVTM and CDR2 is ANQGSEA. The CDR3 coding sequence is TGCAGCGTTGAACCGTTCGGTAAGGAAGCTTTCTTT. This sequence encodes CSVEPFGKEAFF.

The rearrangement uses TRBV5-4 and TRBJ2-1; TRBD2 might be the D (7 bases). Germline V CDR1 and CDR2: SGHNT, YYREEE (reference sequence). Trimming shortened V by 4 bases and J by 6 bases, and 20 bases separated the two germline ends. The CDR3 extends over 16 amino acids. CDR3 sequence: CASSPMPQGRANEQFF. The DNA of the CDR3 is TGTGCCAGCAGCCCGATGCCGCAGGGGAGGGCCAATGAGCAGTTCTTC.

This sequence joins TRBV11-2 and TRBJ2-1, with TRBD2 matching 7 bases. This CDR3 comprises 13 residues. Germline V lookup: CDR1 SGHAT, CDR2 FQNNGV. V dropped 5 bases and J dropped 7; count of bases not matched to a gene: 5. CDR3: CASSPLSGNEQFF. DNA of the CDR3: TGTGCCAGCAGCCCCCTTAGCGGGAATGAGCAGTTCTTC.

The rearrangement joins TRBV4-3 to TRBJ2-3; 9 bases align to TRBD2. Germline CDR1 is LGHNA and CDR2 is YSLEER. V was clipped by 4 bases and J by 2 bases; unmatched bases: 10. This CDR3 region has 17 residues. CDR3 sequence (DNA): TGCGCCAGCAGCCCCCTGGCGAGCGGGGGGAACACAGATACGCAGTATTTT. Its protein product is CASSPLASGGNTDTQYF.

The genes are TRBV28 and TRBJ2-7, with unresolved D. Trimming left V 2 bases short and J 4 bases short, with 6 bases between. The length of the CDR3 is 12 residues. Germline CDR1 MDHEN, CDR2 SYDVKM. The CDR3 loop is CASSLREYEQYF. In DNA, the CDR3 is TGTGCCAGCAGTTTACGAGAGTACGAGCAGTACTTC. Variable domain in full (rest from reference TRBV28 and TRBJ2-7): DVKVTQSSRYLVKRTGEKVFLECVQDMDHENMFWYRQDPGLGLRLIYFSYDVKMKEKGDIPEGYSVSREKKERFSLILESASTNQTSMYLCASSLREYEQYFGPGTRLTVT.

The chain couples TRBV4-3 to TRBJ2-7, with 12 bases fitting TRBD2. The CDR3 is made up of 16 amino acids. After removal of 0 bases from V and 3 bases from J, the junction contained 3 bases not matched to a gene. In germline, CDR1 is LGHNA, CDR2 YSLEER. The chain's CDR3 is CASSQELAGGNYEQYF. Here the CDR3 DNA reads TGCGCCAGCAGCCAAGAGCTAGCGGGAGGGAACTACGAGCAGTACTTC.

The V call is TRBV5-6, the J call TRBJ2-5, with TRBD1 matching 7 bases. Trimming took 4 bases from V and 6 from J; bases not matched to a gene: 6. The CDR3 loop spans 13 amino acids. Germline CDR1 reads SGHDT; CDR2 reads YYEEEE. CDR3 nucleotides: TGTGCCAGCAGCATTAGACAGGGTCAGACCCAGTACTTC. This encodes CASSIRQGQTQYF.